Described below is a single T cell receptor (beta chain) sequence and its context. Its antigen is as yet unknown. This entry belongs to a study of CD8+CD57+ T cells in acquired aplastic anemia. For the study at large: Yields of DNA that came from sorted CD4+ and CD8+ cells averaged roughly 3.2 ug. Study-wide findings and caveats: Controls did not differ significantly from patients in CD8+ Simpson's diversity.

The CDR3 is 14 amino acids. The V end lost 1 base, the J end lost 1 base, and 8 bases lay between the germline ends. Germline V lookup: CDR1 SGHNT, CDR2 YYREEE (reference sequence). Only patients with CD8+CD57+ cell expansion on flow cytometry were chosen for sequencing. Patients were therapy-naive when their blood was sampled. CDR3 and TCR beta VDJ profiling relied on genomic DNA as the template. TCRdb redid the calling of the reads with MiXCR, one entry per CDR3 protein. The table records 200,000 to 300,000 distinct CDR3 sequences, approximately 80% of them present only once. Sequencing used sorted CD4+, CD8+, or CD8+CD57+ T cells (not recorded which) from PBMCs. This sequence originates from a human donor with aplastic anemia. The genes are TRBV5-4 and TRBJ2-5; D gene ambiguous. Here the CDR3 DNA reads TGTGCCAGCAGCTTGCATACCGGCCAAGAGACCCAGTACTTC. This gives the protein CASSLHTGQETQYF.